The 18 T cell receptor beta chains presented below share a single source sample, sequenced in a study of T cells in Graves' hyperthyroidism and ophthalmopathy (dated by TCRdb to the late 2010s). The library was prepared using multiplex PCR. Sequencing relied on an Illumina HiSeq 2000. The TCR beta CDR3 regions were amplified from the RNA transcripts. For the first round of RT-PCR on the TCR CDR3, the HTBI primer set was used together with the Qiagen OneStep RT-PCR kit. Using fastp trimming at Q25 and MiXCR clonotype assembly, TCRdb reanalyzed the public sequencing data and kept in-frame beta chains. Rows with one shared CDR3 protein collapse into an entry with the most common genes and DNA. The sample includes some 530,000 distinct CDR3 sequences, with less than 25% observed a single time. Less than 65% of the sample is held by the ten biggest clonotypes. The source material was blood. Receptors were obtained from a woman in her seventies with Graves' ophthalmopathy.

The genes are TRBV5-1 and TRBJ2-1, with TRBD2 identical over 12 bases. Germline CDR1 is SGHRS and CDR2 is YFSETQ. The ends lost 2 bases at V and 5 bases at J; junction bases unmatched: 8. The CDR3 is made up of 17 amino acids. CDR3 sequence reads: CASSLLAGGPPHNEQFF. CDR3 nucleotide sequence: TGCGCCAGCAGCTTACTAGCGGGAGGCCCCCCACACAATGAGCAGTTCTTC.

CDR3 sequence reads: CASSRQVFTEAFF. The CDR3 coding sequence is TGTGCCAGCAGCCGACAGGTCTTCACTGAAGCTTTCTTT. The chain joins TRBV13 to TRBJ1-1; a weak D match, TRBD1 (6 bases). Per germline, CDR1 PRHDT and CDR2 FYEKMQ (reference sequence). The CDR3 covers 13 residues. The ends were cut back, 5 bases at V and 4 bases at J, with 11 bases in the middle.

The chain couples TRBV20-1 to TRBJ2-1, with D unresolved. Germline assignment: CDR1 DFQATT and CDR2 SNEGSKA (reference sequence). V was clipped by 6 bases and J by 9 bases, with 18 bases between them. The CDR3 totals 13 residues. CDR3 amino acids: CSAPGSPGGEQFF. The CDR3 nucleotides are TGCAGTGCGCCTGGTTCCCCTGGTGGTGAGCAGTTCTTC.

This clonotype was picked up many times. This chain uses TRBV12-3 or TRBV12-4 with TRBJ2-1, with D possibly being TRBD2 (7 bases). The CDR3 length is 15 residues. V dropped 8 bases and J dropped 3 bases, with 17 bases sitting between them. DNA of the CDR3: TGTGCCAGCTCCCTGGGGGGGGCATACTACAATGAGCAGTTCTTC. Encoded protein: CASSLGGAYYNEQFF.

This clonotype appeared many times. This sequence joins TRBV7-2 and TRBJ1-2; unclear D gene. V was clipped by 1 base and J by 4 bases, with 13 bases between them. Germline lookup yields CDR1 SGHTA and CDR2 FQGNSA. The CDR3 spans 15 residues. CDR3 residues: CASSLEAGFGYGYTF. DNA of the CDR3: TGTGCCAGCAGCTTAGAGGCGGGGTTCGGCTATGGCTACACCTTC. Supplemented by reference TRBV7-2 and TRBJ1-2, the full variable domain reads GAGVSQSPSNKVTEKGKDVELRCDPISGHTALYWYRQSLGQGLEFLIYFQGNSAPDKSGLPSDRFSAERTGGSVSTLTIQRTQQEDSAVYLCASSLEAGFGYGYTFGSGTRLTVV.

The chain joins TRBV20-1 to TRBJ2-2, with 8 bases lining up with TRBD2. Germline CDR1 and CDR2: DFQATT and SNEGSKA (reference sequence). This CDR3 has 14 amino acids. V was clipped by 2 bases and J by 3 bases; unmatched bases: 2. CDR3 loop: CSARQAGDTGELFF. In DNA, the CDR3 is TGCAGTGCTAGACAAGCGGGAGACACCGGGGAGCTGTTTTTT.

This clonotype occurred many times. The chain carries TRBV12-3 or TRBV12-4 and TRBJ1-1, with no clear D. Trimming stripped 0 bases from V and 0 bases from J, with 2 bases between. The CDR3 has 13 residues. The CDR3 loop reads CASSLALNTEAFF. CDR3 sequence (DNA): TGTGCCAGCAGTTTAGCACTGAACACTGAAGCTTTCTTT.

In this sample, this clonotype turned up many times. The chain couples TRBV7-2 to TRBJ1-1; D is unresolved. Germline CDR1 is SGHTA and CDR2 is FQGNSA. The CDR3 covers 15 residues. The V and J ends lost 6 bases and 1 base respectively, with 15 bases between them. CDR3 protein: CASRATRAGNTEAFF. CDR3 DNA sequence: TGTGCCAGCAGAGCGACTAGGGCCGGGAACACTGAAGCTTTCTTT.

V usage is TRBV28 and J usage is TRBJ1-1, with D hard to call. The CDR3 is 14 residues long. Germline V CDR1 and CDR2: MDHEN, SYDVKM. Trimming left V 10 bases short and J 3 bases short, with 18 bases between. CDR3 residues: CATYVGAQYTEAFF. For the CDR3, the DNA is TGTGCCACCTACGTGGGAGCGCAGTACACTGAAGCTTTCTTT.

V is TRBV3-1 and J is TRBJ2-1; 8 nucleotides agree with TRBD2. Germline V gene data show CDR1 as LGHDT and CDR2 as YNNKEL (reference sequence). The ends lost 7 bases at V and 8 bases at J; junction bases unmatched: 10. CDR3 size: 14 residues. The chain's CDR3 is CASTPREGLHEQFF. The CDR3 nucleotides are TGTGCCAGCACACCCCGGGAGGGCCTCCATGAGCAGTTCTTC.

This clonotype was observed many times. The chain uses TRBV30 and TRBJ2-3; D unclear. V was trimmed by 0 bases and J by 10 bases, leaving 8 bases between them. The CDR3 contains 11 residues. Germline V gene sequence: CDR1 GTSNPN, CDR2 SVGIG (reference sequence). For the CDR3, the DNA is TGTGCCTGGAGTGTAGGGATGGCGCAGTATTTT. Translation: CAWSVGMAQYF. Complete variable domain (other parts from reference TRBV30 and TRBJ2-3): SQTIHQWPATLVQPVGSPLSLECTVEGTSNPNLYWYRQAAGRGLQLLFYSVGIGQISSEVPQNLSASRPQDRQFILSSKKLLLSDSGFYLCAWSVGMAQYFGPGTRLTVL.

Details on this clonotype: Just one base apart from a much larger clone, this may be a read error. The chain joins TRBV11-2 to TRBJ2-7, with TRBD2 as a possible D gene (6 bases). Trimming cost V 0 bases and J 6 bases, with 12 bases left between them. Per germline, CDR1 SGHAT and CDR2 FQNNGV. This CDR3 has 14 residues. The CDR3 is CASSLDRASVEQYF. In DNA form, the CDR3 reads TGTGCCAGCAGCTTAGATCGGGCTAGCGTCGAGCAGTACTTC.

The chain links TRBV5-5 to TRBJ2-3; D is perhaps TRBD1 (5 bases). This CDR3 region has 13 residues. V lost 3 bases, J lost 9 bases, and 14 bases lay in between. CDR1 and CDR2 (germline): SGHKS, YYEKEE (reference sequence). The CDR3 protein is CASSSLGQGTQYF. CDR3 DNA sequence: TGTGCCAGCAGCTCCTTGGGGCAGGGCACGCAGTATTTT.

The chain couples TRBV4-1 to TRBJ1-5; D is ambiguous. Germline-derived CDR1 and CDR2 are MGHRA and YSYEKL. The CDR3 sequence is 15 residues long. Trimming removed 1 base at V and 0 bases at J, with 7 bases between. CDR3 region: CASSQVSYSNQPQHF. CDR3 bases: TGCGCCAGCAGCCAAGTCTCATATAGCAATCAGCCCCAGCATTTT.

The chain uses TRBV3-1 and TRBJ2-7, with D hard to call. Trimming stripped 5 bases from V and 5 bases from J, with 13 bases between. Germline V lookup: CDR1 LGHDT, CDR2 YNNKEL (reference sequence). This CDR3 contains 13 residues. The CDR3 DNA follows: TGTGCCAGCAGCTACCGACGGCGCCACGAGCAGTACTTC. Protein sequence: CASSYRRRHEQYF.

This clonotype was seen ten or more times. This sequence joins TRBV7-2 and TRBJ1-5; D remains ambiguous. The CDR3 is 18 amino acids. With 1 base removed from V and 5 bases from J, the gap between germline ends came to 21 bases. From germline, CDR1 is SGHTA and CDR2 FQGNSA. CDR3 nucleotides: TGTGCCAGCAGCTTAGGGTTAACGGCAGCCCTGGGGTATCAGCCCCAGCATTTT. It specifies CASSLGLTAALGYQPQHF.

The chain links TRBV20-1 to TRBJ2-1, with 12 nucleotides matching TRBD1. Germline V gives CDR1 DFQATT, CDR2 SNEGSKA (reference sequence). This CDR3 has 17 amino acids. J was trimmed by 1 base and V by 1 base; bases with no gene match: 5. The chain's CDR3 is CSARGTGQGASYNEQFF. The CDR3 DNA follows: TGCAGTGCTAGAGGTACGGGACAGGGGGCGTCCTACAATGAGCAGTTCTTC.

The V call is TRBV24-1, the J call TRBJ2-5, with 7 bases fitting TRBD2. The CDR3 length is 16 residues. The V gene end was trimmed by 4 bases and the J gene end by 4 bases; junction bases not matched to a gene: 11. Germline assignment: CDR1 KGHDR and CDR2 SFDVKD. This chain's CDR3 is CATSDPVAGEVETQYF. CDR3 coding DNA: TGTGCCACCAGTGACCCGGTGGCGGGAGAGGTAGAGACCCAGTACTTC.